This T cell receptor beta chain was recorded in a study of siplizumab effects on memory and regulatory T cells. Germline V gives CDR1 SEHNR, CDR2 FQNEAQ (reference sequence). This CDR3 comprises 17 residues. V was shortened by 2 bases and J by 3 bases, with 16 bases between the two germline ends. Here immunoSEQ multiplex PCR was the method, and the copy in TCRdb shows in-frame clones only, minus some. The sample records approximately 50,000 clones, about 93% being singletons. About this clone itself: Its antigen is as yet unknown.

General study findings and limits: The naive T cell population seemed more diverse than memory cells and seemed a major contributor to the alloresponse. It was never confirmed that proliferating Tregs from siplizumab cultures were suppressive.

The chain links TRBV7-9 to TRBJ2-2; D gene uncertain. The sequencing input was CD8+ T cells sorted from blood. The clonotype originates from a human donor in good health. The CDR3 nucleotides are TGTGCCAGCAGCTTACCTGGGATGGGAACCGACACCGGGGAGCTGTTTTTT. Translated, it gives CASSLPGMGTDTGELFF.